Below, 8 T cell receptor beta chains from the same sample are listed, as sequenced in a study of patients and donors after allogeneic stem cell transplantation. TCRdb re-called the RT-PCR reads with MiXCR, one entry per CDR3 protein. Of some 880,000 distinct CDR3 sequences in the sample, approximately 18% were seen once. Sequenced: blood, either unsorted or a sorted T cell fraction (not recorded which). The origin of the receptors is a human donor who was either an allogeneic HSCT recipient or a stem cell or donor lymphocyte infusion donor (not recorded which). It is not recorded whose cells these are; they may come from a transplant donor.

V and J are TRBV12-3 or TRBV12-4 and TRBJ2-6; D remains ambiguous. The CDR3 extends over 17 amino acids. With 5 bases removed from V and 0 bases from J, the gap between germline ends came to 14 bases. CDR3 protein: CASSPSGKGSGANVLTF. CDR3 DNA sequence: TGTGCCAGCAGTCCTTCGGGTAAGGGCTCTGGGGCCAACGTCCTGACTTTC.

V gene TRBV4-3 combines with J gene TRBJ1-6; 9 bases are shared with TRBD1. V was pared by 2 bases and J by 4 bases, with 6 bases of the junction left unmatched. This CDR3 is built from 17 residues. Germline V gives CDR1 LGHNA, CDR2 YSLEER. The CDR3: CASSQTLGQGYNSPLHF. DNA of the CDR3: TGCGCCAGCAGCCAAACCCTTGGACAGGGGTATAATTCACCCCTCCACTTT.

This clonotype was detected only a few times. V and J are TRBV6-2 or TRBV6-3 and TRBJ1-5, with D hard to call. The CDR3 is 17 residues long. V lost 0 bases to trimming and J lost 0 bases, with 12 bases between them. Germline assignment: CDR1 MNHEY and CDR2 SVGEGT. The CDR3 DNA follows: TGTGCCAGCAGTTACTCGAAGGCGACGGATAGCAATCAGCCCCAGCATTTT. Its protein product is CASSYSKATDSNQPQHF.

V is TRBV11-2 and J is TRBJ1-1; no clear D. Germline loops: CDR1 SGHAT, CDR2 FQNNGV. Trimming shortened V by 5 bases and J by 1 base, and 14 bases separated the two germline ends. This CDR3 contains 15 residues. CDR3 residues: CASSLPRVANTEAFF. The CDR3 bases are TGTGCCAGCAGCCTCCCTCGGGTGGCGAACACTGAAGCTTTCTTT.

This clonotype has more than one count but fewer than ten. Without the conserved terminal phenylalanine or tryptophan, this CDR3 likely stems from a read error. The DNA is omitted, as the CDR3 cannot be located on it reliably, and the CDR3 follows TCRdb's listing. The rearrangement links TRBV3-1 to TRBJ2-5; the table's D call of TRBD1 was not tested on the DNA. The CDR3 is 13 residues long, counting both termini. CDR1 is LGHDT and CDR2 is YNNKEL in the germline V gene (reference sequence). CDR3 sequence reads: CASSQDMGAPIYL.

This clonotype was detected many times. This chain uses TRBV3-1 with TRBJ1-2; possibly TRBD1 for D (6 bases). Germline V gene sequence: CDR1 LGHDT, CDR2 YNNKEL (reference sequence). Trimming cost V 0 bases and J 8 bases, with 19 bases left between them. This CDR3 has 16 residues. CDR3 DNA sequence: TGTGCCAGCAGCCAAGAAGGACAGATCTTTTATGAGGGCTACACCTTC. Its protein product is CASSQEGQIFYEGYTF.

This clonotype was observed a handful of times. This rearrangement joins TRBV7-2 to TRBJ2-7; D perhaps matches TRBD2 (6 bases). This CDR3 is built from 15 residues. Trimming left V 4 bases short and J 3 bases short, with 16 bases between. The germline V gene has CDR1 SGHTA and CDR2 FQGNSA. CDR3 nucleotide sequence: TGTGCCAGCAGCTCTCGGGAGAAGGCAGGCTACGAGCAGTACTTC. Translated, it gives CASSSREKAGYEQYF.

This clonotype was counted between two and nine times. The rearrangement uses TRBV19 and TRBJ2-1, with a tentative D call TRBD2 (7 bases). Germline V gives CDR1 LNHDA, CDR2 SQIVND (reference sequence). This CDR3 has 15 amino acids. The ends were cut back, 5 bases at V and 2 bases at J, with 13 bases in the middle. The CDR3 DNA is TGTGCCAGTAGTCCCGGGGGGCGGCCCTACAATGAGCAGTTCTTC. Translated, it gives CASSPGGRPYNEQFF.